Listed here are 7 T cell receptor beta chains from one sample, sequenced in a study of CD8 T cells in ankylosing spondylitis. TCRdb re-called the 5' RACE reads through MiXCR, storing one row per CDR3 protein. This sample carries roughly 260,000 distinct CDR3 sequences, 15% to 20% of them seen once, and the ten largest clones take 7.8%. Specimen: blood, either unsorted or a sorted T cell fraction (not recorded which). These receptors came from a male donor with ankylosing spondylitis or in good health (not recorded which).

This rearrangement joins TRBV3-1 to TRBJ1-1; D gene uncertain. The CDR3 loop spans 13 amino acids. Trimming pared 4 bases from V and 4 bases from J, leaving 10 bases between. Per germline, CDR1 LGHDT and CDR2 YNNKEL (reference sequence). As DNA, the CDR3 is TGTGCCAGCAGCCGCCTGGCAGGCACTGAAGCTTTCTTT. Translating gives CASSRLAGTEAFF.

V and J are TRBV25-1 and TRBJ1-5; no firm D call. Per the germline V gene, CDR1 is MGHDK and CDR2 is SYGVNS. The CDR3 runs to 15 residues. Trimming removed 3 bases from V and 0 bases from J, with 9 bases in between. The CDR3 reads CASSDGRVSNQPQHF. The CDR3 DNA reads TGTGCCAGCAGTGACGGACGGGTTAGCAATCAGCCCCAGCATTTT.

This clonotype was seen a few times. The V gene is TRBV5-1, the J gene TRBJ2-3; 7 positions agree with TRBD1. V lost 7 bases and J lost 5; bases outside the gene matches: 10. This CDR3 comprises 14 residues. Germline V gene lookup returns CDR1 SGHRS and CDR2 YFSETQ. CDR3 amino acids: CASGWTGQVDTQYF. CDR3 bases: TGCGCCAGCGGCTGGACAGGCCAGGTAGATACGCAGTATTTT.

This clonotype was detected many times. The chain combines TRBV9 with TRBJ2-5; D ambiguous. CDR1 is SGDLS, CDR2 YYNGEE, per germline. Trimming removed 0 bases at V and 5 bases at J, with 14 bases between. CDR3 length: 15 amino acids. The CDR3 sequence is CASSVGAVGWETQYF. CDR3 in DNA: TGTGCCAGCAGCGTAGGCGCGGTGGGATGGGAGACCCAGTACTTC.

In this sample, this clonotype turned up a few times. The CDR3 sequence is CASSDQLSSSYNEQFF. The CDR3 region has the DNA TGTGCCAGCAGTGACCAACTTAGCAGCTCCTACAATGAGCAGTTCTTC. The chain recombines TRBV6-4 with TRBJ2-1, with D uncertain. The CDR3 is made up of 16 amino acids. V lost 2 bases and J lost 0, with 11 bases in between. Germline assignment: CDR1 MRHNA and CDR2 SNTAGT.

The rearrangement uses TRBV4-1 and TRBJ2-3; D gene unclear. V gave up 2 bases and J gave up 2 bases, with 5 bases separating them. Germline V gives CDR1 MGHRA, CDR2 YSYEKL. The CDR3 extends over 13 amino acids. CDR3: CASSQPYTDTQYF. The CDR3, as DNA: TGCGCCAGCAGCCAACCCTACACAGATACGCAGTATTTT.

The CDR3 DNA reads TGTGCCAGCAGCCTCGGACGGGCACTCGGCACAGATACGCAGTATTTT. The encoded protein is CASSLGRALGTDTQYF. The chain combines TRBV6-1 with TRBJ2-3; D not resolved. Germline V gives CDR1 MNHNS, CDR2 SASEGT. The V end lost 6 bases, the J end lost 1 base, and 17 bases lay between the germline ends. This CDR3 is built from 16 residues.